The 29 T cell receptor beta chains below all came from one sample that was sequenced in a study of T cell changes during pregnancy in multiple sclerosis. The data were produced by immunoSEQ multiplex PCR, yet TCRdb's version contains in-frame clones alone and is incomplete. The repertoire holds fewer than 40,000 clones, with approximately 92% as singletons. The material was CD8+ T cells from peripheral blood mononuclear cells, obtained in the second trimester of pregnancy. Receptor source: a female donor with multiple sclerosis, enrolled in a pregnancy study.

The chain employs TRBV28 and TRBJ2-7; the D is unclear. Trimming stripped 6 bases from V and 6 bases from J, with 15 bases between. The CDR3 totals 13 residues. Germline V gene lookup returns CDR1 MDHEN and CDR2 SYDVKM. CDR3 in DNA: TGTGCCAGCAGCGCCTCTTCCCGCGGCGAGCAGTACTTC. This sequence encodes CASSASSRGEQYF. Full variable domain (outside the CDR3, taken from reference TRBV28 and TRBJ2-7): DVKVTQSSRYLVKRTGEKVFLECVQDMDHENMFWYRQDPGLGLRLIYFSYDVKMKEKGDIPEGYSVSREKKERFSLILESASTNQTSMYLCASSASSRGEQYFGPGTRLTVT.

J is TRBJ1-3 and V is TRBV27, with D tentatively TRBD1 (5 bases). The CDR3 has 14 residues. The V gene's germline CDR1 is MNHEY and CDR2 SMNVEV (reference sequence). Trimming removed 8 bases from V and 5 bases from J, with 16 bases in between. The CDR3 nucleotides read TGTGCCAGCTGGGGAGGGGCAGAGCGAAACACCATATATTTT. This codes for CASWGGAERNTIYF.

Here the CDR3 reads CASSSGLDRGRYHEQYF. CDR3 bases: TGTGCCAGCAGTTCGGGTCTAGACAGGGGGAGGTACCACGAGCAGTACTTC. This rearrangement joins TRBV27 to TRBJ2-7; 9 nucleotides align to TRBD1. The trim removed 4 bases at V and 5 bases at J, leaving 15 bases unmatched. Germline V gives CDR1 MNHEY, CDR2 SMNVEV (reference sequence). This CDR3 region has 17 residues.

The chain is built from TRBV9 and TRBJ2-7; the match to TRBD1 covers 8 bases. V lost 0 bases to trimming and J lost 6 bases; unmatched junction nucleotides: 2. This CDR3 is 13 amino acids long. Germline V gene sequence: CDR1 SGDLS, CDR2 YYNGEE. The CDR3 bases are TGTGCCAGCAGCGTAGGAACAGGGGGCGAGCAGTACTTC. Protein sequence: CASSVGTGGEQYF.

This clone was seen a handful of times. V gene TRBV9 combines with J gene TRBJ1-1; D call uncertain. V was pared by 0 bases and J by 1 base, with 4 bases between. From germline, CDR1 is SGDLS and CDR2 YYNGEE. This CDR3 contains 13 residues. CDR3 in DNA: TGTGCCAGCAGCGTAGGGGCGAACACTGAAGCTTTCTTT. Translating it yields CASSVGANTEAFF.

The CDR3 nucleotides read TGTGCCAGCAGCTCTACAGATACGCAGTATTTT. Protein sequence: CASSSTDTQYF. The rearrangement links TRBV5-4 to TRBJ2-3; D is undetermined. V was pared by 3 bases and J by 3 bases, with 2 bases between. Germline assignment: CDR1 SGHNT and CDR2 YYREEE (reference sequence). This CDR3 is built from 11 residues. The full variable domain, its missing parts supplied by reference TRBV5-4 and TRBJ2-3, is ETGVTQSPTHLIKTRGQQVTLRCSSQSGHNTVSWYQQALGQGPQFIFQYYREEENGRGNFPPRFSGLQFPNYSSELNVNALELDDSALYLCASSSTDTQYFGPGTRLTVL.

The chain carries TRBV21-1 and TRBJ2-7; TRBD2 is the table's D call and was not checked against the DNA. TRBV21-1 is annotated as a pseudogene. The CDR3 runs to 15 residues. Here the CDR3 reads CASREDSGGRSEQYF. The CDR3 DNA reads TGTGCCAGCAGGGAAGATAGCGGGGGCCGAAGCGAGCAGTACTTC.

The V and J genes are TRBV6-5 and TRBJ2-1; no definite D call. Germline loops: CDR1 MNHEY, CDR2 SVGAGI. The V gene lost 4 bases and the J gene lost 8 bases, with 6 bases spanning the gap. CDR3 length equals 11 residues. The DNA of the CDR3 is TGTGCCAGCAGTTTTAGTGATGAGCAGTTCTTC. This codes for CASSFSDEQFF.

The chain couples TRBV7-9 to TRBJ2-7; D may be TRBD1 (5 bases). Trimming pared 4 bases from V and 2 bases from J, leaving 9 bases between. This CDR3 spans 13 amino acids. CDR1 is SEHNR, CDR2 FQNEAQ, per germline (reference sequence). The CDR3 bases are TGTGCCAGCAGCTCGGACACCGCCTACGAGCAGTACTTC. The encoded protein is CASSSDTAYEQYF.

This sequence joins TRBV28 and TRBJ1-1, with unresolved D. CDR1 is MDHEN, CDR2 SYDVKM, per germline. The length of the CDR3 is 14 residues. V was shortened by 3 bases and J by 0 bases, with 8 bases between the two germline ends. CDR3 in DNA: TGTGCCAGCAGTTTTCCGGGATTGAACACTGAAGCTTTCTTT. The encoded protein is CASSFPGLNTEAFF.

The rearrangement uses TRBV28 and TRBJ2-7, with TRBD1 identical over 8 bases. Germline CDR1 reads MDHEN; CDR2 reads SYDVKM. Losses at the gene ends were 2 bases for V and 7 bases for J; bases not matched to a gene: 4. CDR3 length: 13 amino acids. In nucleotides, the CDR3 is TGTGCCAGCAGTTTACAGGGGGCACAGGAGCAGTACTTC. This sequence encodes CASSLQGAQEQYF.

V is TRBV19 and J is TRBJ1-3; TRBD1 matches 8 bases. The CDR3 runs 16 residues. The germline V gene encodes CDR1 LNHDA and CDR2 SQIVND (reference sequence). After removal of 5 bases from V and 4 bases from J, the junction contained 10 bases not matched to a gene. As DNA, the CDR3 is TGTGCCAGTAGTCTGTCCCCCCGGGACAGGGGAAACACCATATATTTT. It translates to CASSLSPRDRGNTIYF.

The chain carries TRBV6-5 and TRBJ2-7; 7 bases match TRBD1. Trimming cost V 0 bases and J 3 bases; bases outside gene matches: 8. Germline V lookup: CDR1 MNHEY, CDR2 SVGAGI. The length of the CDR3 is 16 residues. The CDR3 DNA is TGTGCCAGCAGTTACTCTACTGGGACAGCGGTCTACGAGCAGTACTTC. Translated: CASSYSTGTAVYEQYF.

In its sample, this clone was seen once. The genes are TRBV7-6 and TRBJ2-1, with D possibly matching TRBD2 (6 bases). V dropped 3 bases and J dropped 4 bases, with 13 bases sitting between them. Germline CDR1 and CDR2: SGHVS and FNYEAQ. This CDR3 comprises 15 residues. The CDR3 loop reads CASSLGTRPYNEQFF. CDR3 in DNA: TGTGCCAGCAGCTTGGGGACTCGACCTTACAATGAGCAGTTCTTC.

The J gene is TRBJ2-4, the V gene TRBV28; D is undetermined. The CDR3 is 11 residues long. The V gene lost 6 bases and the J gene lost 6 bases, with 6 bases spanning the gap. From germline, CDR1 is MDHEN and CDR2 SYDVKM. The DNA of the CDR3 is TGTGCCAGCAGCAGTATAAACATTCAGTACTTC. Amino acid sequence: CASSSINIQYF.

A single count supports this clone. The chain combines TRBV5-5 with TRBJ2-7, with 10 positions matching TRBD1. After removal of 2 bases from V and 5 bases from J, the junction contained 7 bases not matched to a gene. The V gene's germline CDR1 is SGHKS and CDR2 YYEKEE (reference sequence). This CDR3 contains 15 residues. This CDR3 reads CASSLDRGRPHEQYF. The CDR3 DNA follows: TGTGCCAGCAGCTTAGACAGGGGGCGCCCCCACGAGCAGTACTTC.

The V and J genes are TRBV29-1 and TRBJ1-1; D perhaps matches TRBD1 (5 bases). V was trimmed by 5 bases and J by 10 bases, leaving 14 bases between them. Per germline, CDR1 SQVTM and CDR2 ANQGSEA. The CDR3 runs 11 residues. The CDR3 nucleotides read TGCAGCGTTCCCGGTCGGGGGGGAGCTTTCTTT. It specifies CSVPGRGGAFF.

V gene TRBV6-5 combines with J gene TRBJ2-7; D possibly corresponds to TRBD1 (5 bases). The V end lost 3 bases, the J end lost 5 bases, and 20 bases lay between the germline ends. Per germline, CDR1 MNHEY and CDR2 SVGAGI. This CDR3 has 16 amino acids. CDR3 protein: CASSYNVESREDEQYF. DNA of the CDR3: TGTGCCAGCAGTTATAACGTCGAGTCCAGGGAAGACGAGCAGTACTTC.

This clone came up a few times. J is TRBJ1-1 and V is TRBV27; possible D gene TRBD1, 6 bases. Per germline, CDR1 MNHEY and CDR2 SMNVEV (reference sequence). The CDR3 has 14 amino acids. With 4 bases removed from V and 2 bases from J, the gap between germline ends came to 11 bases. The CDR3 sequence is CASSSPTGNTEAFF. The CDR3 bases are TGTGCCAGCAGTTCGCCGACAGGTAACACTGAAGCTTTCTTT.

The chain has TRBV15 and TRBJ2-3; TRBD1 agrees at 8 bases. With V trimmed by 1 base and J by 2 bases, 8 bases remained unmatched. CDR1 is LNHNV and CDR2 is YYDKDF in the germline V gene (reference sequence). This CDR3 comprises 17 residues. The CDR3 loop reads CATSRVRTGTSTDTQYF. For the CDR3, the DNA is TGTGCCACCAGCAGAGTTCGGACAGGGACGTCCACAGATACGCAGTATTTT.

V gene TRBV5-6 combines with J gene TRBJ1-2; D is perhaps TRBD1 (6 bases). V gave up 2 bases and J gave up 8 bases, with 13 bases separating them. The CDR3 is made up of 13 amino acids. The germline V gene has CDR1 SGHDT and CDR2 YYEEEE. The CDR3 reads CASSLGGGGGYTF. CDR3 DNA sequence: TGTGCCAGCAGCTTAGGGGGGGGAGGCGGCTACACCTTC.

This sequence joins TRBV10-3 and TRBJ2-1; weak D call: TRBD2 (6 bases). This CDR3 has 14 amino acids. V lost 9 bases, J lost 3 bases, and 15 bases lay in between. Germline CDR1 ENHRY, CDR2 SYGVKD. For the CDR3, the DNA is TGTGCCATGGGGATACGGGGGAGCTACAATGAGCAGTTCTTC. Its protein product is CAMGIRGSYNEQFF.

V is TRBV6-6 and J is TRBJ1-1; 10 positions agree with TRBD1. The CDR3 length is 15 residues. Germline CDR1 and CDR2: MNHNY and SVGAGI (reference sequence). J lost 0 bases, V lost 4 bases, and 2 bases had no gene match. The CDR3 is CASSSTGGLNTEAFF. The CDR3 coding sequence is TGTGCCAGCAGTTCGACAGGGGGCCTGAACACTGAAGCTTTCTTT.

The rearrangement uses TRBV11-2 and TRBJ1-2, with D unresolved. Per germline, CDR1 SGHAT and CDR2 FQNNGV. Trimming removed 5 bases at V and 2 bases at J, with 15 bases between. This CDR3 is built from 15 residues. The CDR3 sequence is CASSSRGEKNYGYTF. The CDR3 region has the DNA TGTGCCAGCAGCAGCCGTGGGGAGAAAAACTATGGCTACACCTTC. The full variable domain, completed using reference TRBV11-2 and TRBJ1-2, is EAGVAQSPRYKIIEKRQSVAFWCNPISGHATLYWYQQILGQGPKLLIQFQNNGVVDDSQLPKDRFSAERLKGVDSTLKIQPAKLEDSAVYLCASSSRGEKNYGYTFGSGTRLTVV.

This rearrangement joins TRBV19 to TRBJ2-2; D possibly corresponds to TRBD1 (6 bases). CDR1 is LNHDA and CDR2 is SQIVND in the germline V gene (reference sequence). Deletions cut 6 bases from V and 0 bases from J, with 23 bases between. CDR3 size: 19 residues. This chain's CDR3 is CASSTSPGQSLANTGELFF. The CDR3 DNA is TGTGCCAGTAGCACATCTCCGGGACAATCCCTCGCGAACACCGGGGAGCTGTTTTTT.

V is TRBV9 and J is TRBJ2-7, with 9 bases matching TRBD2. V lost 3 bases and J lost 3; bases outside the gene matches: 4. Per germline, CDR1 SGDLS and CDR2 YYNGEE. This CDR3 contains 14 residues. CDR3 sequence: CASSAGTSSYEQYF. Here the CDR3 DNA reads TGTGCCAGCAGCGCCGGGACTAGCAGCTACGAGCAGTACTTC.

This clone was counted a single time. The chain has TRBV19 and TRBJ1-2, with D possibly TRBD1 on 6 matching bases. Germline CDR1 and CDR2: LNHDA and SQIVND (reference sequence). The CDR3 extends over 15 amino acids. With 3 bases removed from V and 3 bases from J, the gap between germline ends came to 14 bases. The CDR3 DNA is TGTGCCAGTAGTATTTCCGACAGGACCCACTATGGCTACACCTTC. Residues: CASSISDRTHYGYTF.

The V and J genes are TRBV19 and TRBJ1-1; no definite D call. Trimming removed 3 bases from V and 3 bases from J, with 5 bases in between. This CDR3 contains 12 residues. CDR1 and CDR2 (germline): LNHDA, SQIVND (reference sequence). CDR3 sequence (DNA): TGTGCCAGTAGTATGAGGGACACTGAAGCTTTCTTT. Its protein product is CASSMRDTEAFF.

This rearrangement joins TRBV6-4 to TRBJ1-6; D not resolved. V was trimmed by 3 bases and J by 9 bases, leaving 12 bases between them. The CDR3 totals 14 residues. CDR1 is MRHNA and CDR2 is SNTAGT in the germline V gene. CDR3 nucleotide sequence: TGTGCCAGCAGTGAAGGTCCGGCAGGTTCACCCCTCCACTTT. The encoded protein is CASSEGPAGSPLHF.